Following are 5 T cell receptor beta chains from one sample sequenced in a study of OX40 agonist ivuxolimab in advanced cancers. The method was immunoSEQ multiplex PCR; TCRdb's version includes in-frame clones alone and lacks a portion of them. Here the sample spans approximately 69,000 clones, approximately 82% being singletons. Here the sequenced sample was CD4+ or CD8+ T cells sorted from blood, taken in a trial of the OX40 agonist ivuxolimab. The receptors here all came from an adult with an advanced solid tumor such as melanoma, head and neck, liver or kidney cancer.

In this sample, this clone turned up a few times. The chain employs TRBV6-5 and TRBJ1-6, with D hard to call. V gave up 0 bases and J gave up 6 bases, with 9 bases separating them. In germline, CDR1 is MNHEY, CDR2 SVGAGI. CDR3 length equals 15 residues. Here the CDR3 DNA reads TGTGCCAGCAGTTACTCAGTACAAACTAATTCACCCCTCCACTTT. Amino acids: CASSYSVQTNSPLHF.

The chain carries TRBV7-9 and TRBJ1-3, with 7 bases matching TRBD1. The junction had 3 bases not matched to a gene; V was cut back by 5 bases and J by 2 bases. There are 14 residues in the CDR3. From germline, CDR1 is SEHNR and CDR2 FQNEAQ (reference sequence). The CDR3 DNA reads TGTGCCAGCAGCATCCAGGGGGCTGGAAACACCATATATTTT. Translating gives CASSIQGAGNTIYF. Full variable domain (outside the CDR3, taken from reference TRBV7-9 and TRBJ1-3): DTGVSQNPRHKITKRGQNVTFRCDPISEHNRLYWYRQTLGQGPEFLTYFQNEAQLEKSRLLSDRFSAERPKGSFSTLEIQRTEQGDSAMYLCASSIQGAGNTIYFGEGSWLTVV.

This chain joins TRBV29-1 and TRBJ1-1; D uncertain. This CDR3 has 12 amino acids. Germline V gives CDR1 SQVTM, CDR2 ANQGSEA. V was pared by 5 bases and J by 7 bases, with 14 bases between. The CDR3 DNA sequence: TGCAGCGTTCGCCGGACGAGGAGTGAAGCTTTCTTT. This encodes CSVRRTRSEAFF.

In regard to this clone: Other DNA variants within this sample encode the same CDR3. The chain uses TRBV7-9 and TRBJ1-5, with 8 bases identical to TRBD1. This CDR3 region has 15 residues. Germline CDR1 is SEHNR and CDR2 is FQNEAQ (reference sequence). Trimming took 3 bases from V and 4 from J; bases not matched to a gene: 5. CDR3 region: CASSLGRGRNQPQHF. Written as DNA, the CDR3 is TGTGCCAGCAGCTTGGGCAGGGGGCGGAATCAGCCCCAGCATTTT.

The chain recombines TRBV5-5 with TRBJ1-5; D is unclear. The CDR3 loop spans 13 amino acids. V was pared by 0 bases and J by 7 bases, with 8 bases between. Per the germline V gene, CDR1 is SGHKS and CDR2 is YYEKEE (reference sequence). CDR3 sequence reads: CASSLVVEQPQHF. DNA for the CDR3: TGTGCCAGCAGCTTGGTGGTAGAGCAGCCCCAGCATTTT.